The present entry profiles one T cell receptor beta chain with its context. The antigen is undetermined. The assay was immunoSEQ multiplex PCR, and TCRdb's table has in-frame clones only and misses some. The table lists fewer than 250,000 clones, around 94% of them singletons. These data are taken from a study of T cell responses to AZD1222 COVID-19 vaccine. General study findings and limits: The peak T cell response came first, and repertoires were sampled only after it.

Germline CDR1 and CDR2: SGHTA and FQGTGA. J gave up 6 bases and V 5 bases, and 9 bases lay outside the gene matches. This CDR3 has 15 amino acids. This clonotype was sampled from an adult in good health. This chain joins TRBV7-3 and TRBJ2-1; TRBD1 aligns across 8 bases. The sample was peripheral blood, taken on day 0 of AZD1222 vaccination. CDR3 region: CASSPRDRRSNEQFF. Written as DNA, the CDR3 is TGTGCCAGCAGCCCACGGGACAGGAGGAGCAATGAGCAGTTCTTC.